A selection of T cell receptor beta chains follows, all from one sample in a study of T cell repertoires in cytomegalovirus infection. TCRdb ran MiXCR on the reads and lists one entry per CDR3 protein. The sample has 110,000 to 150,000 distinct CDR3 sequences, 32% seen once. These receptors have no known antigen. The sequencing used CD8+ T cells from cultured PBMCs, collected from culture after CMV antigen stimulation. The source of these receptors is a human donor in good health (CMV status not recorded). Some clones in this sample may be carry-over from other donors' samples. The CDR3 runs from the conserved cysteine through the conserved F or W. Each record gives: clone size, D gene, V gene, J gene, CDR3 DNA, CDR3 protein. A D gene is named only where the DNA matches it firmly. The listing skips clone size in some rows; elsewhere it reads once, few, many or a size class.

size: once
D: -
V: TRBV3-1
J: TRBJ2-7
DNA: TGTGCCAGCAGCCAAGATGACGGATACGAGCAGTACTTC
CDR3: CASSQDDGYEQYF

size: -
D: -
V: TRBV7-8
J: TRBJ2-5
DNA: TGTGCCAGCAGTCCAGGGTCCGGGGAGACCCAGTACTTC
CDR3: CASSPGSGETQYF

size: few
D: TRBD1
V: TRBV6-6
J: TRBJ2-1
DNA: TGTGCCAGCAGGGACAGGGCGGGATCCCACAATGAGCAGTTCTTC
CDR3: CASRDRAGSHNEQFF

size: many
D: -
V: TRBV7-3
J: TRBJ2-7
DNA: TGTGCCAGCAGCTTAACCGGGGTCCACGAGCAGTACTTC
CDR3: CASSLTGVHEQYF

size: -
D: -
V: TRBV4-1
J: TRBJ2-1
DNA: TGCGCCAGCAGTAGAATCAGCTCCTACAATGAGCAGTTCTTC
CDR3: CASSRISSYNEQFF

size: few
D: -
V: TRBV11-2
J: TRBJ1-3
DNA: TGTGCCAGCAGCTTATTCGGGCGGATAGTCTCTGGAAACACCATATATTTT
CDR3: CASSLFGRIVSGNTIYF

size: -
D: -
V: TRBV6-1
J: TRBJ2-3
DNA: TGTACCAGCAGTGAATGGTTCGTGGACTACAGTCTTGGGCCCACAGATACGCAGTATTTT
CDR3: CTSSEWFVDYSLGPTDTQYF

size: -
D: -
V: TRBV6-5
J: TRBJ2-5
DNA: TGTGCCAGCAGTTGGAGACAGGGAGGGGAGACCCAGTACTTC
CDR3: CASSWRQGGETQYF

size: -
D: -
V: TRBV5-4
J: TRBJ2-1
DNA: TGTGCCAGCAGCGGGACTTACAGTGAGCAGTTCTTC
CDR3: CASSGTYSEQFF

size: -
D: -
V: TRBV7-9
J: TRBJ1-5
DNA: TGTGCCAGCAGCTTACATCCAGGGCAGCCCCAGCATTTT
CDR3: CASSLHPGQPQHF

size: many
D: -
V: TRBV18
J: TRBJ1-1
DNA: TGTGCCAGCTCACCCCTCCGTGGGACGGTGAACACTGAAGCTTTCTTT
CDR3: CASSPLRGTVNTEAFF

size: -
D: -
V: TRBV25-1
J: TRBJ1-2
DNA: TGTGCCAGCAGTGAATGGGGGAGGGAAGGCTATGGCTACACCTTC
CDR3: CASSEWGREGYGYTF

size: -
D: TRBD1
V: TRBV11-2
J: TRBJ2-1
DNA: TGTGCCTCTAGGGAAGGGACAGGGTACAATGAGCAGTTCTTC
CDR3: CASREGTGYNEQFF

size: few
D: -
V: TRBV5-5
J: TRBJ2-1
DNA: TGTGCCAGCAGGTTGGGACTGACCCAATCCAATGAGCAGTTCTTC
CDR3: CASRLGLTQSNEQFF

size: few
D: TRBD1
V: TRBV20-1
J: TRBJ2-1
DNA: TGCAGTGCTAGGCGGGCAGGGGGCTGGGATGAGCAGTTCTTC
CDR3: CSARRAGGWDEQFF

size: -
D: -
V: TRBV19
J: TRBJ1-1
DNA: TGTGCCAGTATCTCAGGGGAGGGTGGAGGGACTGAAGCTTTCTTT
CDR3: CASISGEGGGTEAFF

size: -
D: -
V: TRBV5-1
J: TRBJ2-3
DNA: TGCGCCAGCAGCTTGGAAAGGGGTACAGATACGCAGTATTTT
CDR3: CASSLERGTDTQYF

size: many
D: TRBD2
V: TRBV28
J: TRBJ2-5
DNA: TGTGCCAGCAGTCCAGCGGGGGGGGGGGAGACCCAGTACTTC
CDR3: CASSPAGGGETQYF

size: -
D: -
V: TRBV2
J: TRBJ1-5
DNA: TGTGCCAGCAGTGAAAGGACCGCCGAGCCCCAGCATTTT
CDR3: CASSERTAEPQHF

size: -
D: -
V: TRBV6-2/TRBV6-3
J: TRBJ1-5
DNA: TGTGCCAGCAGTTACCCCGAATGGTATGGCAATCAGCCCCAGCATTTT
CDR3: CASSYPEWYGNQPQHF

size: -
D: TRBD1
V: TRBV7-9
J: TRBJ2-1
DNA: TGTGCCAGCAGCTTAGCTAGAACAGGGGGCCGGAATGAGCAGTTCTTC
CDR3: CASSLARTGGRNEQFF

size: -
D: -
V: TRBV11-2
J: TRBJ2-3
DNA: TGTGCCAGCAGCTTATATGCAGGGGGCACAGATACGCAGTATTTT
CDR3: CASSLYAGGTDTQYF

size: -
D: TRBD2
V: TRBV10-3
J: TRBJ2-2
DNA: TGTGCCATCGGGACTAGCGGGGGGAGAATGGAGGAGCTGTTTTTT
CDR3: CAIGTSGGRMEELFF

size: few
D: TRBD1
V: TRBV2
J: TRBJ2-7
DNA: TGTGCCAGCAGTGAATCCGGGACAGGGGGTTACGAGCAGTACTTC
CDR3: CASSESGTGGYEQYF

size: -
D: -
V: TRBV2
J: TRBJ2-7
DNA: TGTGCCAGCAGTGGGATTAAAGGCACCTACGAGCAGTACTTC
CDR3: CASSGIKGTYEQYF

size: medium-sized
D: -
V: TRBV7-6
J: TRBJ1-4
DNA: TGTGCCAGCAGCCCGTGGACAGCGGTTCGGGTGAATACAACTAATGAAAAACTGTTTTTT
CDR3: CASSPWTAVRVNTTNEKLFF

size: many
D: -
V: TRBV19
J: TRBJ1-1
DNA: TGTGCCAGTGTGGACCTTGGACACCCTGAAGCTTTCTTT
CDR3: CASVDLGHPEAFF

size: -
D: -
V: TRBV7-9
J: TRBJ1-1
DNA: TGTGCCACCCAAGTTATGAACACTGAAGCTTTCTTT
CDR3: CATQVMNTEAFF

size: few
D: -
V: TRBV12-3/TRBV12-4
J: TRBJ2-2
DNA: TGTGCCAGCAGTTCTTACCCGGACAGCCGTACGAACACCGGGGAGCTGTTTTTT
CDR3: CASSSYPDSRTNTGELFF

size: -
D: -
V: TRBV6-6
J: TRBJ1-1
DNA: TGTGCCAGCAGTCAGCGGGTGAACACTGAAGCTTTCTTT
CDR3: CASSQRVNTEAFF

size: few
D: -
V: TRBV7-8
J: TRBJ1-1
DNA: TGTGCCAGCAGCTTAGTAGGACTGAACACTGAAGCTTTCTTT
CDR3: CASSLVGLNTEAFF

size: -
D: -
V: TRBV6-5
J: TRBJ2-7
DNA: TGTACCAGCAGTTACGAGGGGCCCTACGAGCAGTACTTC
CDR3: CTSSYEGPYEQYF

size: many
D: -
V: TRBV7-4
J: TRBJ2-3
DNA: TGTGCCAGCAGCTTACAGGGGACAGATACGCAGTATTTT
CDR3: CASSLQGTDTQYF

size: once
D: -
V: TRBV24-1
J: TRBJ1-1
DNA: TGTGCCACCAGTGATTGCAGGGCGAACACTGAAGCTTTCTTT
CDR3: CATSDCRANTEAFF

size: many
D: TRBD2
V: TRBV7-2
J: TRBJ2-7
DNA: TGTGCCAGCAGCTCTAGCGGGGGCTCCTACGAGCAGTACTTC
CDR3: CASSSSGGSYEQYF

size: -
D: TRBD1
V: TRBV11-2
J: TRBJ2-3
DNA: TGTGCCAGCAGCGCCCTCGACAGGGCAGATACGCAGTATTTT
CDR3: CASSALDRADTQYF

size: many
D: -
V: TRBV2
J: TRBJ2-7
DNA: TGTGCCAGCAGTGGGACTTCCTACGAGCAGTACTTC
CDR3: CASSGTSYEQYF

size: -
D: TRBD1
V: TRBV27
J: TRBJ2-7
DNA: TGTGCCAGCAGTTTTATCGCAGGGGGACCCTACGAGCAGTACTTC
CDR3: CASSFIAGGPYEQYF

size: many
D: TRBD2
V: TRBV7-6
J: TRBJ2-7
DNA: TGTGCCAGCAGCTTAGGGACTAGCGCCGGCCACGAGCAGTACTTC
CDR3: CASSLGTSAGHEQYF

size: many
D: TRBD1
V: TRBV7-2
J: TRBJ2-5
DNA: TGTGCCAGCAGCCCAAGGGACAGGGAAAGAGAGACCCAGTACTTC
CDR3: CASSPRDRERETQYF

size: -
D: -
V: TRBV4-1
J: TRBJ1-4
DNA: TGCGCCAGCAGCCAAGAGGGTGGGGGTCATGAAAAACTGTTTTTT
CDR3: CASSQEGGGHEKLFF